The 8 T cell receptor beta chains reported below all come from one sample, sequenced in a study of CD8+ T cells in alopecia areata (dated 2018 in TCRdb). The protocol used for the library was the immunoSEQ multiplex PCR assay. For TCR sequencing, RNA was extracted from every sample and reverse transcribed into cDNA to serve as template. Drawn from immuneACCESS, this table holds only the in-frame rearrangements with V and J called that TCRdb kept. Clones are partly lost; checked studies trace under half to an unresolved V gene and leave the rest unexplained. For this sample the table gives approximately 140,000 clones, of which around 47% were detected only once. The biggest ten clones account for approximately 7% of the sample. Sequenced: CD4+ T cells sorted from blood. The receptor source for this set is a human donor with alopecia areata.

A single count supports this clone. The chain employs TRBV5-6 and TRBJ1-5; 10 bases map to TRBD1. CDR3 length equals 14 residues. Germline V gene sequence: CDR1 SGHDT, CDR2 YYEEEE. V trimming: 4 bases; J trimming: 5 bases; junction bases outside the gene matches: 3. The CDR3 is CASSKDRGDQPQHF. CDR3 coding DNA: TGTGCCAGCAGCAAGGACAGGGGGGATCAGCCCCAGCATTTT.

The J gene is TRBJ1-1, the V gene TRBV18; D might be TRBD1 (5 bases). V gave up 5 bases and J gave up 6 bases, with 13 bases separating them. The V gene's germline CDR1 is KGHSH and CDR2 LQKENI. The CDR3 contains 13 residues. The CDR3 DNA reads TGTGCCAGCTCATCCAGGGTTGTAGCTGAAGCTTTCTTT. This translates into CASSSRVVAEAFF.

The chain recombines TRBV29-1 with TRBJ1-2; 7 bases agree with TRBD1. CDR1 SQVTM and CDR2 ANQGSEA come from the germline V gene. After removal of 6 bases from V and 7 bases from J, the junction contained 8 bases not matched to a gene. The CDR3 runs to 12 residues. CDR3 loop: CSVRQGVGGYTF. CDR3 nucleotide sequence: TGCAGCGTCAGACAGGGCGTAGGTGGCTACACCTTC.

This chain uses TRBV2 with TRBJ2-7; 13 nucleotides match TRBD2. With 3 bases clipped from V and 4 bases from J, the junction kept 9 bases outside the gene matches. The CDR3 spans 17 residues. Looked up from germline, CDR1 is SNHLY and CDR2 is FYNNEI. This CDR3 is CASSETGLAGREYEQYF. CDR3 DNA: TGTGCCAGCAGTGAGACGGGACTAGCGGGAAGGGAATACGAGCAGTACTTC.

The chain recombines TRBV28 with TRBJ2-3, with 8 bases identical to TRBD2. Germline trimming cut 5 bases from V and 2 bases from J; bases unmatched to any gene: 9. Germline V lookup: CDR1 MDHEN, CDR2 SYDVKM. The CDR3 has 16 residues. The CDR3: CASSQPGLGVTDTQYF. The CDR3 coding sequence is TGTGCCAGCAGTCAACCGGGACTAGGAGTCACAGATACGCAGTATTTT.

The chain uses TRBV7-3 and TRBJ2-5, with 8 bases matching TRBD2. The junction had 8 bases not matched to a gene; V was cut back by 5 bases and J by 3 bases. CDR1 and CDR2 (germline): SGHTA, FQGTGA. This CDR3 is built from 15 residues. The CDR3 reads CASSPYGGGEETQYF. The CDR3 nucleotides read TGTGCCAGCAGCCCATACGGGGGGGGTGAAGAGACCCAGTACTTC.

This chain connects TRBV2 to TRBJ2-7, with TRBD2 matching over 15 bases. The germline CDR1 and CDR2 sequences are SNHLY and FYNNEI. J gave up 2 bases and V 11 bases, and 13 bases lay outside the gene matches. There are 17 residues in the CDR3. CDR3 sequence reads: CARQSGGLAGGAYEQYF. The CDR3 DNA reads as TGTGCCCGCCAAAGCGGGGGACTAGCGGGAGGAGCCTACGAGCAGTACTTC.

The chain joins TRBV4-1 to TRBJ1-5; the D is unclear. V gave up 0 bases and J gave up 2 bases, with 8 bases separating them. Per the germline V gene, CDR1 is MGHRA and CDR2 is YSYEKL. CDR3 length: 15 residues. CDR3 bases: TGCGCCAGCAGCCAAGATGGGTCTGGCAATCAGCCCCAGCATTTT. This gives the protein CASSQDGSGNQPQHF.